The rows below give T cell receptor beta chains drawn from one sample of a study of control samples from healthy donors and cancer patients. Clones were sequenced by immunoSEQ multiplex PCR, and TCRdb holds only the in-frame ones, with some missing. The sample holds 90,000 to 140,000 clones, roughly four fifths seen once. Source material: blood. These TCRs come from a woman aged 45-65 years in good health. The CDR3 runs from the conserved cysteine through the conserved F or W. Each record gives: V gene, J gene, D gene, CDR3 length, clone size, CDR3 DNA, CDR3 protein. D genes are given only for firm matches. Where a row states a size, it is once, few, many or the class of an expanded clone; other rows omit it.

V: TRBV15; J: TRBJ1-1; D: .; length: 14; size: .; DNA: TGTGCCACCAGCAGACCGATCTGGAGGACTGAAGCTTTCTTT; CDR3: CATSRPIWRTEAFF
V: TRBV3-1/TRBV3-2; J: TRBJ2-3; D: .; length: 15; size: few; DNA: TGTGCCAGCAGCCAGGTGGGGGGAAGCACAGATACGCAGTATTTT; CDR3: CASSQVGGSTDTQYF
V: TRBV18; J: TRBJ1-5; D: .; length: 15; size: .; DNA: TGTGCCAGCTCTGCTAGTCAGGGGCGGTTTCAGCCCCAGCATTTT; CDR3: CASSASQGRFQPQHF
V: TRBV19; J: TRBJ2-2; D: .; length: 14; size: .; DNA: TGTGCCAGCCTACAGGGCATAGAAGCCGGGGAGCTGTTTTTT; CDR3: CASLQGIEAGELFF
V: TRBV6-5; J: TRBJ2-1; D: TRBD2; length: 14; size: .; DNA: TGTGCCAGCAGCCAACCGGGACTAGCCTCTGAGCAGTTCTTC; CDR3: CASSQPGLASEQFF
V: TRBV7-2; J: TRBJ2-1; D: .; length: 14; size: .; DNA: TGTGCCAGCAGCTTAGCGGCTTTCAACAATGAGCAGTTCTTC; CDR3: CASSLAAFNNEQFF
V: TRBV15; J: TRBJ2-3; D: .; length: 16; size: .; DNA: TGTGCCACCAGCAGAGTTGGCAACTCCGGTTCAAATACGCAGTATTTT; CDR3: CATSRVGNSGSNTQYF
V: TRBV7-9; J: TRBJ2-1; D: .; length: 14; size: .; DNA: TGTGCCAGCACCCCCACCGGGGATTACAATGAGCAGTTCTTC; CDR3: CASTPTGDYNEQFF
V: TRBV7-8; J: TRBJ2-6; D: .; length: 16; size: .; DNA: TGTGCCAGCAGCTTAACCCGACTCGCGGGGGCCAACGTCCTGACTTTC; CDR3: CASSLTRLAGANVLTF
V: TRBV2; J: TRBJ1-5; D: .; length: 14; size: .; DNA: TGTGCCAGCAAAGGGGGTCTCGGCAATCAGCCCCAGCATTTT; CDR3: CASKGGLGNQPQHF
V: TRBV7-2; J: TRBJ1-3; D: .; length: 16; size: .; DNA: TGTGCCAGCAGCTCTGGACATCTGAGCTCTGGAAACACCATATATTTT; CDR3: CASSSGHLSSGNTIYF
V: TRBV7-2; J: TRBJ1-1; D: .; length: 14; size: .; DNA: TGTGCCAGCAGCTTAGATTCGAGGGCCACTGAAGCTTTCTTT; CDR3: CASSLDSRATEAFF
V: TRBV7-9; J: TRBJ2-7; D: TRBD1; length: 15; size: .; DNA: TGTGCCAGCAGCGCAGTCAAAGGACAGGTCTACGAGCAGTACTTC; CDR3: CASSAVKGQVYEQYF
V: TRBV14; J: TRBJ1-2; D: .; length: 13; size: .; DNA: TGTGCCAGCAGCCCTCCGGACCACTATGGCTACACCTTC; CDR3: CASSPPDHYGYTF
V: TRBV10-3; J: TRBJ1-4; D: TRBD1; length: 14; size: .; DNA: TGTGCCATCAGCCCCGGGACAGGGAACGAAAAACTGTTTTTT; CDR3: CAISPGTGNEKLFF
V: TRBV24-1; J: TRBJ1-3; D: .; length: 12; size: .; DNA: TGTGCCACCAGTGATTTCAGAAACACCATATATTTT; CDR3: CATSDFRNTIYF
V: TRBV5-1; J: TRBJ1-1; D: TRBD1; length: 14; size: .; DNA: TGCGCCAGCAGCTTGGGACAGGGTATCACTGAAGCCTTCTTT; CDR3: CASSLGQGITEAFF
V: TRBV5-4; J: TRBJ2-7; D: TRBD1; length: 15; size: .; DNA: TGTGCCAGCAGCAAACCGGGACAGTCTTCCTACGAGCAGTACTTC; CDR3: CASSKPGQSSYEQYF
V: TRBV11-1; J: TRBJ1-2; D: TRBD1; length: 14; size: .; DNA: TGTGCCAGCAGCGCGGACAGGCGCAACTATGGCTACACCTTC; CDR3: CASSADRRNYGYTF
V: TRBV24-1; J: TRBJ2-3; D: .; length: 13; size: .; DNA: TGTGCCACCAGCGTTGACCCCTCAGATACGCAGTATTTT; CDR3: CATSVDPSDTQYF
V: TRBV6-1; J: TRBJ2-5; D: .; length: 16; size: .; DNA: TGTGCCAGCAGTGAAGTTGGCAGGCGCTTCCAAGAGACCCAGTACTTC; CDR3: CASSEVGRRFQETQYF
V: TRBV19; J: TRBJ2-7; D: .; length: 15; size: .; DNA: TGTGCCAGTAGTATAGTTGGGGAGGTTGCCTACGAGCAGTACTTC; CDR3: CASSIVGEVAYEQYF
V: TRBV9; J: TRBJ1-2; D: .; length: 14; size: .; DNA: TGTGCCAGCAGCGTATCCCTCCGGGGAAGCCTCTACACCTTC; CDR3: CASSVSLRGSLYTF
V: TRBV7-9; J: TRBJ2-5; D: .; length: 13; size: few; DNA: TGTGCCAGCAGCTTAGGGGAGTCAGAGACCCAGTACTTC; CDR3: CASSLGESETQYF
V: TRBV5-1; J: TRBJ2-5; D: TRBD2; length: 16; size: .; DNA: TGCGCCAGCAGCTTGAACCCTAGCGGGCCCCAGGAGACCCAGTACTTC; CDR3: CASSLNPSGPQETQYF
V: TRBV15; J: TRBJ2-3; D: TRBD2; length: 17; size: .; DNA: TGTGCCACCAGGGACCTGACCGCTAGCGGGAGTCCCGATACGCAGTATTTT; CDR3: CATRDLTASGSPDTQYF
V: TRBV7-2; J: TRBJ2-2; D: .; length: 14; size: .; DNA: TGTGCCAGCAGCTCGGGGGCTAACACCGGGGAGCTGTTTTTT; CDR3: CASSSGANTGELFF
V: TRBV2; J: TRBJ1-4; D: .; length: 13; size: .; DNA: TGTGCCAGCAGTGAGCGGACTAATGAAAAACTGTTTTTT; CDR3: CASSERTNEKLFF
V: TRBV4-1; J: TRBJ1-2; D: .; length: 15; size: .; DNA: TGCGCCAGCAGCCAAGATGGAACAGGTCCCTATGGCTACACCTTC; CDR3: CASSQDGTGPYGYTF
V: TRBV10-3; J: TRBJ2-5; D: .; length: 15; size: .; DNA: TGTGCCATCAGTGAGAATAGCGGAGACCAAGAGACCCAGTACTTC; CDR3: CAISENSGDQETQYF
V: TRBV7-8; J: TRBJ2-5; D: .; length: 16; size: few; DNA: TGTGCCAGCAGCTTAGGGAGTTTCCTGGGAGGAGAGACCCAGTACTTC; CDR3: CASSLGSFLGGETQYF
V: TRBV6-5; J: TRBJ2-7; D: TRBD1; length: 14; size: .; DNA: TGTGCCAGCAGTTACTCCACAAAACAGGGGGAGCAGTACTTC; CDR3: CASSYSTKQGEQYF
V: TRBV11-2; J: TRBJ2-3; D: .; length: 16; size: .; DNA: TGTGCCAGCAGCTTAGGGTACAGGGGAGGGACAGATACGCAGTATTTT; CDR3: CASSLGYRGGTDTQYF
V: TRBV9; J: TRBJ1-1; D: .; length: 16; size: .; DNA: TGTGCCAGCAGCGTAGCGGGGGAGGGATTTCACACTGAAGCTTTCTTT; CDR3: CASSVAGEGFHTEAFF
V: TRBV5-4; J: TRBJ2-1; D: TRBD2; length: 15; size: few; DNA: TGTGCCAGCAGCTTGGCTAGCGGGGGGGTAACTGAGCAGTTCTTC; CDR3: CASSLASGGVTEQFF
V: TRBV19; J: TRBJ2-1; D: TRBD1; length: 15; size: .; DNA: TGTGCCAGTAGCCCCGACAGGGCCTACATCAATGAGCAGTTCTTC; CDR3: CASSPDRAYINEQFF
V: TRBV7-2; J: TRBJ1-6; D: TRBD1; length: 14; size: .; DNA: TGTGCCAGCAGTAAAGGACAGGGAGGTTCACCCCTCCACTTT; CDR3: CASSKGQGGSPLHF
V: TRBV2; J: TRBJ1-2; D: TRBD1; length: 17; size: .; DNA: TGTGCCAGCAGTGAAGCCGGGACAGGAGATCTAGGCTATGGCTACACCTTC; CDR3: CASSEAGTGDLGYGYTF
V: TRBV9; J: TRBJ2-3; D: TRBD2; length: 17; size: .; DNA: TGTGCCAGCGGAATCGGTCCGGGACCCGGGGAGGGAGATACGCAGTATTTT; CDR3: CASGIGPGPGEGDTQYF
V: TRBV6-2/TRBV6-3; J: TRBJ1-2; D: .; length: 14; size: .; DNA: TGTGCCAGCAGTTTGCGGGGACGGTTTTATGGCTACACCTTC; CDR3: CASSLRGRFYGYTF
V: TRBV14; J: TRBJ1-2; D: .; length: 15; size: .; DNA: TGTGCCAGCAGCCAAGATAGGGGCGGAAACTATGGCTACACCTTC; CDR3: CASSQDRGGNYGYTF
V: TRBV6-5; J: TRBJ1-4; D: TRBD1; length: 15; size: .; DNA: TGTGCCAGCAGTTCCTTGGGGACAGCGAATGAAAAACTGTTTTTT; CDR3: CASSSLGTANEKLFF
V: TRBV7-9; J: TRBJ2-3; D: .; length: 14; size: once; DNA: TGTGCCAGCAGCTTAGACGGAAACACAGATACGCAGTATTTT; CDR3: CASSLDGNTDTQYF
V: TRBV6-6; J: TRBJ1-3; D: TRBD1; length: 15; size: .; DNA: TGTGCCAGCACACACACAGGGGGAACTGGAAACACCATATATTTT; CDR3: CASTHTGGTGNTIYF
V: TRBV19; J: TRBJ2-1; D: .; length: 13; size: .; DNA: TGTGCCAGTAGTGTCCTAGCAAGAGATGAGCAGTTCTTC; CDR3: CASSVLARDEQFF
V: TRBV4-2; J: TRBJ1-3; D: .; length: 16; size: .; DNA: TGTGCCAGCAGCCAAGAGACAGCTTTCTCTGGAAACACCATATATTTT; CDR3: CASSQETAFSGNTIYF
V: TRBV4-3; J: TRBJ1-1; D: .; length: 13; size: .; DNA: TGCGCCAGCCGCCACGAAGGGAACACTGAAGCTTTCTTT; CDR3: CASRHEGNTEAFF
V: TRBV2; J: TRBJ2-1; D: .; length: 13; size: once; DNA: TGTGCGACCACGGGGCAGGGACTGGGGGAGCAGTTCTTC; CDR3: CATTGQGLGEQFF
V: TRBV19; J: TRBJ1-5; D: .; length: 13; size: .; DNA: TGTGCCAGTAGTCTCCTACTGAATCAGCCCCAGCATTTT; CDR3: CASSLLLNQPQHF
V: TRBV7-9; J: TRBJ2-7; D: .; length: 14; size: few; DNA: TGTGCCAGCAGCCCCCAGGGGGGGATCTACGAGCAGTACTTC; CDR3: CASSPQGGIYEQYF
V: TRBV6-2/TRBV6-3; J: TRBJ1-3; D: TRBD1; length: 14; size: .; DNA: TGTGCCAGCAGTCCCGGGACAGCTGGAAACACCATATATTTT; CDR3: CASSPGTAGNTIYF
V: TRBV6-4; J: TRBJ1-5; D: .; length: 15; size: .; DNA: TGTGCCAGCAGTGCCGCTCGAGGGATGTATCAGCCCCAGCATTTT; CDR3: CASSAARGMYQPQHF
V: TRBV11-2; J: TRBJ2-1; D: .; length: 12; size: .; DNA: TGTGCCAGCAGCTTAATAGTGAATCAGCAGTTCTTC; CDR3: CASSLIVNQQFF
V: TRBV6-5; J: TRBJ2-7; D: .; length: 14; size: .; DNA: TGTGCCAGCAGTTCCCCTGTTGTACCCTACGAGCAGTACTTC; CDR3: CASSSPVVPYEQYF
V: TRBV5-4; J: TRBJ2-1; D: TRBD1; length: 15; size: .; DNA: TGTGCCAGCAGCTTGGGGGACAGGGCAAACAATGAGCAGTTCTTC; CDR3: CASSLGDRANNEQFF
V: TRBV30; J: TRBJ2-3; D: .; length: 14; size: .; DNA: TGTGCCTGGAGAATACTACAGAGCACAGATACGCAGTATTTT; CDR3: CAWRILQSTDTQYF
V: TRBV7-2; J: TRBJ1-1; D: TRBD1; length: 15; size: .; DNA: TGTGCCAGCAGCCCGCGACAGGGGATAGACACTGAAGCTTTCTTT; CDR3: CASSPRQGIDTEAFF
V: TRBV7-3; J: TRBJ1-6; D: TRBD1; length: 14; size: once; DNA: TGTGCCAGCAGCCCGGGACAGGGGACTTCACCCCTCCACTTT; CDR3: CASSPGQGTSPLHF
V: TRBV6-2/TRBV6-3; J: TRBJ2-3; D: TRBD1; length: 19; size: .; DNA: TGTGCCAGCAGTTACCCCGGGACAGGGGGCAAAAAGTCCACAGATACGCAGTATTTT; CDR3: CASSYPGTGGKKSTDTQYF